Listed here are 21 T cell receptor beta chains from one sample, sequenced in a study of control samples from healthy donors and cancer patients. Repertoires were generated with immunoSEQ multiplex PCR, while TCRdb's copy carries only in-frame clones and drops some. The profile shows about 130,000 clones, around nine tenths of them singletons. Material for sequencing was blood. All receptors derive from a man aged 50-60 years in good health.

The sample holds a few counts of this clone. The chain couples TRBV14 to TRBJ2-1; maybe TRBD2 (5 bases). The CDR3 is 16 amino acids. Germline values: CDR1 SGHDN, CDR2 FVKESK. V dropped 4 bases and J dropped 1 base, with 14 bases sitting between them. As DNA, the CDR3 is TGTGCCAGCAGCCTAATCGACCGGGGATCCTACAATGAGCAGTTCTTC. Protein product: CASSLIDRGSYNEQFF.

The DNA of the CDR3 is TGTGCCAGCAGTTTATCGACTCCTCCACGGCGGGAGCTGTTTTTT. Residues: CASSLSTPPRRELFF. The rearrangement links TRBV28 to TRBJ2-2; the D is unclear. The CDR3 length is 15 residues. Germline V gives CDR1 MDHEN, CDR2 SYDVKM. V was pared by 1 base and J by 9 bases, with 15 bases between. Based on the CDR3 plus reference TRBV28 and TRBJ2-2, the full variable domain is DVKVTQSSRYLVKRTGEKVFLECVQDMDHENMFWYRQDPGLGLRLIYFSYDVKMKEKGDIPEGYSVSREKKERFSLILESASTNQTSMYLCASSLSTPPRRELFFGEGSRLTVL.

The V call is TRBV27, the J call TRBJ1-2; 7 bases agree with TRBD1. J lost 1 base, V lost 5 bases, and 7 bases had no gene match. Germline V gives CDR1 MNHEY, CDR2 SMNVEV (reference sequence). CDR3 length: 15 residues. The CDR3 DNA is TGTGCCAGCAGTCCCTGGGCAGGGGGTAACTATGGCTACACCTTC. Its translation is CASSPWAGGNYGYTF.

The chain links TRBV7-3 to TRBJ2-5, with 10 bases fitting TRBD1. The CDR3 is 14 amino acids. Trimming cost V 5 bases and J 6 bases; bases outside gene matches: 6. Germline values: CDR1 SGHTA, CDR2 FQGTGA. In DNA, the CDR3 is TGTGCCAGCAGCCCCGGGACAGGGGATAAGACCCAGTACTTC. Translated: CASSPGTGDKTQYF.

This clone has only a few counts. The CDR3 sequence: CAWSVNGREQYF. The CDR3 nucleotides read TGTGCCTGGAGTGTAAATGGTCGGGAGCAGTACTTC. This chain links TRBV30 with TRBJ2-7; D is unresolved. This CDR3 is built from 12 residues. The ends were cut back, 0 bases at V and 7 bases at J, with 10 bases in the middle. In germline, CDR1 is GTSNPN, CDR2 SVGIG (reference sequence).

This sequence joins TRBV7-3 and TRBJ2-2, with a tentative D call TRBD1 (7 bases). From germline, CDR1 is SGHTA and CDR2 FQGTGA. This CDR3 comprises 15 residues. With 2 bases removed from V and 4 bases from J, the gap between germline ends came to 11 bases. The CDR3 spells CASSLGQGGTGELFF. In DNA, the CDR3 is TGTGCCAGCAGCTTAGGGCAGGGGGGCACCGGGGAGCTGTTTTTT. The full variable domain, with the rest looked up from reference TRBV7-3 and TRBJ2-2, is GAGVSQTPSNKVTEKGKYVELRCDPISGHTALYWYRQSLGQGPEFLIYFQGTGAADDSGLPNDRFFAVRPEGSVSTLKIQRTERGDSAVYLCASSLGQGGTGELFFGEGSRLTVL.

In this sample, this clone turned up a few times. The chain combines TRBV5-1 with TRBJ1-6; TRBD1 is a possible D gene (5 bases). The length of the CDR3 is 15 residues. Trimming took off 4 bases at V and 6 bases at J, with 14 bases between the two ends. Looked up from germline, CDR1 is SGHRS and CDR2 is YFSETQ. Written as DNA, the CDR3 is TGCGCCAGCAGCCCAAACGGGGGAAGTAATTCACCCCTCCACTTT. Translated: CASSPNGGSNSPLHF.

This chain connects TRBV29-1 to TRBJ2-5, with TRBD2 matching 8 bases. The CDR3 loop spans 12 amino acids. CDR1 and CDR2 (germline): SQVTM, ANQGSEA. The junction had 4 bases not matched to a gene; V was cut back by 4 bases and J by 6 bases. Here the CDR3 reads CSVVPSGQTQYF. The CDR3 DNA reads TGCAGCGTTGTGCCTAGCGGGCAGACCCAGTACTTC.

Concerning this clone: The same CDR3 can be traced to other DNA sequences in this sample. V usage is TRBV3-1 (or the pseudogene TRBV3-2) and J usage is TRBJ1-1, with D possibly TRBD1 on 5 matching bases. The CDR3 spans 16 residues. Trimming cost V 3 bases and J 0 bases, with 14 bases left between them. Germline V CDR1 and CDR2: LGHDT, YNNKEL (reference sequence). CDR3 in amino acids: CASSQGHGGVNTEAFF. For the CDR3, the DNA is TGTGCCAGCAGCCAGGGGCACGGGGGGGTGAACACTGAAGCTTTCTTT.

This clone was seen a handful of times. The chain couples TRBV11-3 to TRBJ2-2; 7 bases match TRBD2. The CDR3 contains 16 residues. The germline gives CDR1 SGHNT, CDR2 YENEEA. Losses at the gene ends were 1 base for V and 0 bases for J; bases not matched to a gene: 2. CDR3 DNA sequence: TGTGCCAGCAGCTTAGGTCTAGCGGCGAACACCGGGGAGCTGTTTTTT. Amino acid sequence: CASSLGLAANTGELFF.

This clone was counted once. The gene calls are TRBV5-1 and TRBJ2-1; the match to TRBD2 covers 7 bases. The junction had 9 bases not matched to a gene; V was cut back by 7 bases and J by 2 bases. Germline V gives CDR1 SGHRS, CDR2 YFSETQ. The CDR3 has 15 residues. This CDR3 reads CASGLGLAAYNEQFF. The CDR3 bases are TGCGCCAGCGGATTGGGGCTAGCGGCCTACAATGAGCAGTTCTTC.

The V call is TRBV11-3, the J call TRBJ2-1, with a possible D match to TRBD2 (7 bases). The germline V and J ends were trimmed by 7 bases and 0 bases, with 10 bases remaining between them. The CDR3 consists of 14 residues. Germline CDR1 SGHNT, CDR2 YENEEA. The CDR3 DNA sequence: TGTGCCAGCATGCGGGGGCTCTCCTACAATGAGCAGTTCTTC. Translating gives CASMRGLSYNEQFF.

This chain uses TRBV5-1 with TRBJ2-2, with D maybe TRBD1 (6 bases). V dropped 7 bases and J dropped 1 base, with 8 bases sitting between them. The length of the CDR3 is 13 residues. The V gene's germline CDR1 is SGHRS and CDR2 YFSETQ. The CDR3 sequence: CASRTENTGELFF. The CDR3 nucleotides are TGCGCCAGCCGGACAGAGAACACCGGGGAGCTGTTTTTT.

CDR3 sequence reads: CASSLGVSTSYEQYF. The CDR3 DNA reads as TGTGCCAGCAGCTTAGGAGTCAGTACCTCCTACGAGCAGTACTTC. The J gene is TRBJ2-7, the V gene TRBV7-8; D uncertain. The CDR3 is made up of 15 amino acids. The V gene lost 1 base and the J gene lost 0 bases, with 10 bases spanning the gap. Germline V gives CDR1 SGHVS, CDR2 FQNEAQ.

V and J are TRBV18 and TRBJ2-2; the D call may be TRBD1 or TRBD2 (5 bases each). Germline assignment: CDR1 KGHSH and CDR2 LQKENI. V was clipped by 6 bases and J by 1 base, with 12 bases between them. The CDR3 is 15 residues long. The CDR3 DNA reads as TGTGCCAGCTCCGCCGGGACGGGGAACACCGGGGAGCTGTTTTTT. Protein sequence: CASSAGTGNTGELFF.

This rearrangement joins TRBV5-1 to TRBJ1-6; the D gene is possibly TRBD1 (5 bases). The CDR3 runs to 14 residues. Looked up from germline, CDR1 is SGHRS and CDR2 is YFSETQ. V was trimmed by 2 bases and J by 9 bases, leaving 12 bases between them. This chain's CDR3 is CASSLSGTSSPLHF. CDR3 bases: TGCGCCAGCAGCTTATCGGGGACGAGTTCACCCCTCCACTTT.

The chain is built from TRBV10-2 and TRBJ2-2; TRBD1 matches 10 bases. Germline V lookup: CDR1 WSHSY, CDR2 SAAADI. This CDR3 comprises 16 residues. V was clipped by 6 bases and J by 1 base; unmatched bases: 5. CDR3: CASSFRTGGNTGELFF. In DNA, the CDR3 is TGCGCCAGCAGCTTCAGGACAGGGGGGAACACCGGGGAGCTGTTTTTT.

The chain combines TRBV10-3 with TRBJ1-3; no clear D. Germline CDR1 is ENHRY and CDR2 is SYGVKD. The CDR3 contains 14 residues. Trimming left V 2 bases short and J 1 base short, with 6 bases between. This CDR3 is CAISEHGSGNTIYF. CDR3 sequence (DNA): TGTGCCATCAGTGAGCATGGTTCTGGAAACACCATATATTTT.

J is TRBJ1-4 and V is TRBV30; D remains unclear. With 0 bases removed from V and 5 bases from J, the gap between germline ends came to 16 bases. This CDR3 spans 16 amino acids. The germline CDR1 and CDR2 sequences are GTSNPN and SVGIG (reference sequence). This CDR3 reads CAWSVRSPGLNEKLFF. The CDR3, as DNA: TGTGCCTGGAGTGTACGTTCACCGGGATTAAATGAAAAACTGTTTTTT.

The V and J genes are TRBV29-1 and TRBJ2-1; 7 nucleotides match TRBD1. The germline V gene has CDR1 SQVTM and CDR2 ANQGSEA. This CDR3 comprises 13 residues. V lost 6 bases, J lost 3 bases, and 5 bases stayed unmatched. This chain's CDR3 is CSVHGDSYNEQFF. Written as DNA, the CDR3 is TGCAGCGTACATGGGGACAGCTACAATGAGCAGTTCTTC.

The chain has TRBV15 and TRBJ1-2; D is uncertain. In germline, CDR1 is LNHNV, CDR2 YYDKDF (reference sequence). This CDR3 has 14 amino acids. The germline V and J ends were trimmed by 3 bases and 0 bases, with 8 bases remaining between them. CDR3 sequence (DNA): TGTGCCACCAGCAGGACGGCGACTAACTATGGCTACACCTTC. Residues: CATSRTATNYGYTF.